This TCR beta chain was captured by sequencing in a study of shared clonotypes between healthy human individuals. On the study more broadly: Per-donor plates numbered three CD4 naive, three CD4 memory, two CD8 naive and one CD8 memory.

The germline gives CDR1 SEHNR, CDR2 FQNEAQ (reference sequence). The CDR3 is 17 residues long. The V gene lost 0 bases and the J gene lost 3 bases, with 16 bases spanning the gap. It was CD45RO-negative cells, positively selected for CCR7, that made up naive CD8 cells, with terminally differentiated effector memory CD45RA+ cells excluded. Using immunoSEQ multiplex PCR, the repertoire was profiled, and TCRdb retains in-frame clones only, with some absent. The sample lists over 800,000 clones; over 90% were seen once. This clonotype was sampled from a man aged 30 to 45 in good health. The sequenced sample consisted of naive CD8+ T cells sorted from blood. The chain has TRBV7-9 and TRBJ2-3; a weak D match, TRBD1 (5 bases). CDR3 in amino acids: CASSLAPDKPGTDTQYF. CDR3 DNA: TGTGCCAGCAGCTTAGCGCCGGACAAACCCGGAACAGATACGCAGTATTTT. The complete variable domain, with remaining parts taken from reference TRBV7-9 and TRBJ2-3, reads DTGVSQNPRHKITKRGQNVTFRCDPISEHNRLYWYRQTLGQGPEFLTYFQNEAQLEKSRLLSDRFSAERPKGSFSTLEIQRTEQGDSAMYLCASSLAPDKPGTDTQYFGPGTRLTVL.